Below, 6 T cell receptor beta chains from the same sample are listed, as sequenced in a study of cytomegalovirus exposure and HLA in healthy donors. The PCR employed 60 Vbeta primers together with 13 Jbeta primers. Sequenced by immunoSEQ multiplex PCR; TCRdb stores in-frame clones only, minus some. The table records 90,000 to 130,000 clones, 76% of them present only once. The specimen was PBMCs. Receptor source: a man younger than 40 in good health and CMV-seropositive.

The rearrangement links TRBV7-3 to TRBJ2-3; D is possibly TRBD1 (5 bases). Trimming removed 5 bases from V and 2 bases from J, with 11 bases in between. Germline-derived CDR1 and CDR2 are SGHTA and FQGTGA. The CDR3 totals 14 residues. Written as DNA, the CDR3 is TGTGCCAGCAGCCAAGGACATTCCACAGATACGCAGTATTTT. Translated: CASSQGHSTDTQYF.

V is TRBV29-1 and J is TRBJ2-3; TRBD1 might be the D (6 bases). V lost 5 bases, J lost 3 bases, and 12 bases lay in between. Germline-derived CDR1 and CDR2 are SQVTM and ANQGSEA. The CDR3 is 13 amino acids. This CDR3 reads CSVFDRRTDTQYF. The CDR3 nucleotides read TGCAGCGTTTTCGACAGGAGGACAGATACGCAGTATTTT.

This clone came up a few times. The chain uses TRBV7-3 and TRBJ1-1; D is unresolved. V lost 5 bases, J lost 5 bases, and 12 bases lay in between. The CDR3 is made up of 13 amino acids. From germline, CDR1 is SGHTA and CDR2 FQGTGA. The CDR3 loop reads CASSPSRETEAFF. The CDR3 DNA is TGTGCCAGCAGCCCCTCGCGGGAAACTGAAGCTTTCTTT.

This chain joins TRBV4-3 and TRBJ2-7, with D tentatively TRBD2 (6 bases). There are 14 residues in the CDR3. Trimming removed 2 bases at V and 6 bases at J, with 14 bases between. Germline CDR1 and CDR2: LGHNA and YSLEER. CDR3 region: CASSQRSFGGEQYF. The CDR3 coding sequence is TGCGCCAGCAGCCAAAGGTCTTTCGGGGGCGAGCAGTACTTC.

The chain recombines TRBV6-5 with TRBJ1-3; no firm D call. The CDR3 is 14 residues long. CDR1 MNHEY and CDR2 SVGAGI come from the germline V gene. The V and J ends lost 6 bases and 0 bases respectively, with 9 bases between them. CDR3 DNA sequence: TGTGCCAGCAGCTCCGTTTACTCTGGAAACACCATATATTTT. This sequence encodes CASSSVYSGNTIYF.

This clone has a handful of counts. The chain uses TRBV18 and TRBJ1-6; the match to TRBD1 covers 9 bases. CDR1 is KGHSH and CDR2 is LQKENI in the germline V gene. V gave up 6 bases and J gave up 8 bases; unmatched junction bases: 5. CDR3 length equals 14 residues. In DNA form, the CDR3 reads TGTGCCAGCTCGCCCGACAGGGGGGATTCACCCCTCCACTTT. It specifies CASSPDRGDSPLHF.